The TCR beta chain under discussion was sequenced for a study of CD8+ T cells in alopecia areata. Across the whole study: At a dose of 5 to 10 mg twice daily, oral tofacitinib was given to treated patients. Study outcomes and limitations: Scalp samples also yield sequences from resident alphabeta T cells of normal skin.

Treatment meaning: oral pan-JAK inhibitor, 5-10 mg twice daily. Sequencing used cDNA as its template, made by extracting RNA and reverse transcribing it. Sequencing was performed with immunoSEQ multiplex PCR; in TCRdb, only in-frame clones are kept and a portion is missing. The sample consists of roughly 110,000 clones, around 50% of them appearing once. The table lists this clone with a count of one. The antigen is unknown. This CDR3 has 13 residues. The germline V and J ends were trimmed by 2 bases and 9 bases, with 14 bases remaining between them. From germline, CDR1 is GTSNPN and CDR2 SVGIG (reference sequence).

This chain links TRBV30 with TRBJ2-1; no firm D call. The clonotype originates from a human donor with alopecia areata. This sample comprised CD8+ T cells sorted from blood, obtained at week 24, from a patient treated with tofacitinib. Here the CDR3 DNA reads TGTGCCTGGAGTCTCACCTTGAGGACTGAGCAGTTCTTC. It translates to CAWSLTLRTEQFF.